This T cell receptor (beta chain) was captured by sequencing in a study of T cell repertoires in cytomegalovirus infection. Study-level findings and limits: HLA-C-restricted CMV-specific TCR beta clonotypes prevailed in the ex vivo response.

This clonotype was counted ten times or more. As yet, its antigen is unknown. Each CDR3 protein gets one entry after TCRdb re-called the reads with MiXCR. The sample holds roughly 200,000 distinct CDR3 sequences; 17% are singletons and the top ten take around 27%. Germline V lookup: CDR1 SGHVS, CDR2 FQNEAQ. V shed 3 bases and J shed 4 bases, with 12 bases lying between them. This CDR3 has 14 residues. The TCR comes from a human donor in good health (CMV status not recorded). Some clones in this sample may be carry-over from other donors' samples. The sample taken for sequencing was CD8+ T cells from PBMCs. The V gene is TRBV7-8, the J gene TRBJ1-1, with D perhaps TRBD1 (5 bases). The CDR3 sequence is CASSFQGPGTEAFF. CDR3 DNA: TGTGCCAGCAGCTTTCAGGGTCCAGGCACTGAAGCTTTCTTT.